The present T cell receptor (beta chain) was sequenced within a study of blood T cells in healthy people across ages. Through a sample-barcoded 5' primer and a J-beta primer mix, a second PCR was run for about 6 to 11 cycles. TCRdb re-derived calls from the 5' RACE reads in MiXCR, one entry per CDR3 protein. The data show about 680,000 distinct CDR3 sequences, approximately 49% seen once. Germline V lookup: CDR1 ENHRY, CDR2 SYGVKD. The CDR3 is made up of 14 amino acids. V shed 5 bases, J shed 9 bases, and the junction held 11 bases outside the gene matches. This clonotype was found a few times. The V and J genes are TRBV10-3 and TRBJ2-5, with 8 bases that match TRBD2. The source of this sequence is a woman aged 55-70 years in good health. The specimen sequenced was blood. The CDR3 spells CAISSGTRKVAQYF. CDR3 coding DNA: TGTGCCATCAGTAGCGGGACTAGGAAGGTGGCCCAGTACTTC.